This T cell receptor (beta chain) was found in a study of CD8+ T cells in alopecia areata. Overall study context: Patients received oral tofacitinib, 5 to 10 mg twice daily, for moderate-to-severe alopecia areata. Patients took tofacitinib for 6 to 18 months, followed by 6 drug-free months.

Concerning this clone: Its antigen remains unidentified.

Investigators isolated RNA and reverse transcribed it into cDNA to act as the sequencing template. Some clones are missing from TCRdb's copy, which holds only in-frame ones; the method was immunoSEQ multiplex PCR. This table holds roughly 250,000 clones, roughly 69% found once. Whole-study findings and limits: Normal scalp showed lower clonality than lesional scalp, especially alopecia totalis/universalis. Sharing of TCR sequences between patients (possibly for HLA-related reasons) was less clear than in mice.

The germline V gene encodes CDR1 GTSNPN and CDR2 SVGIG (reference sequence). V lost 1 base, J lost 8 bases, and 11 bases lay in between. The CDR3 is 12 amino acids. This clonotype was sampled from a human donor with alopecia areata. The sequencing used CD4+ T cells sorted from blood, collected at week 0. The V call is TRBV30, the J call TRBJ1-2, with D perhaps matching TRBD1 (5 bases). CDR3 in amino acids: CAWSARGKGYTF. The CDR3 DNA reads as TGTGCCTGGAGTGCGCGGGGGAAAGGCTACACCTTC.